What follows is one T cell receptor beta chain and its context. As yet, its antigen is unknown. Trimming stripped 2 bases from V and 10 bases from J, with 17 bases between. The CDR3 length is 14 residues. The Oncomine TCR Beta short-read assay sequenced DNA from cultured CD4+ T cells. TCRdb redid the calling of the PCR reads with MiXCR, one entry per CDR3 protein. The table includes about 23,000 distinct CDR3 sequences, 40% to 50% detected once. The treatment denotes: approximately 10-day PBMC culture with coronavirus spike peptide pools or control peptides (ViraFEST assay). After expanding antigen-specific T cells with peptide pools, ViraFEST sequenced their TCRs. This record belongs to a study of vaccination and CD4 T cells after COVID-19. Overall study findings and caveats: Looking at convalescent patients, a median about 86% of reactive clones were present only post-vaccination.

This sequence originates from a human donor who received a COVID-19 vaccine. The sequencing here drew on CD4+ T cells from blood, cultured in vitro, taken before SARS-CoV-2 vaccination. This chain uses TRBV12-3 or TRBV12-4 with TRBJ1-1, with D perhaps matching TRBD1 (5 bases). CDR3 nucleotide sequence: TGTGCCAGCAGTTTAAACTTTCAGGTTCAGGGAGCTTTCTTT. It is translated as CASSLNFQVQGAFF.